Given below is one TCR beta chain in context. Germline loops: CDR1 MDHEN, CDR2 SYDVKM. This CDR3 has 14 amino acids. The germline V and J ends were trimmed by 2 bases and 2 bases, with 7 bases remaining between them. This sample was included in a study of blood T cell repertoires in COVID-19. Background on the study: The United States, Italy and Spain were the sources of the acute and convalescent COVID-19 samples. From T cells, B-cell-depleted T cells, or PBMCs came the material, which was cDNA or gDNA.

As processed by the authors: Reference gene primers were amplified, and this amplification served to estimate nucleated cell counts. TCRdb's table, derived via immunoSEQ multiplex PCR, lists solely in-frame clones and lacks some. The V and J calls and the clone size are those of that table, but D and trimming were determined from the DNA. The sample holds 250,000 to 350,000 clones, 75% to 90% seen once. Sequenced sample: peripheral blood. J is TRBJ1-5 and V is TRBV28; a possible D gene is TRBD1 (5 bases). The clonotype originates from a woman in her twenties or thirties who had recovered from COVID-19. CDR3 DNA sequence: TGTGCCAGCAGTTTACGGGGGGGCAATCAGCCCCAGCATTTT. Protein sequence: CASSLRGGNQPQHF.